This TCR beta chain emerged from a study of T cell responses to AZD1222 COVID-19 vaccine. Measured with immunoSEQ multiplex PCR; TCRdb has only the in-frame clones, and not every one. The sample consists of tens of thousands of clones, about nine tenths of them appearing once. V was pared by 5 bases and J by 7 bases, with 11 bases between. The CDR3 runs to 12 residues. Findings and caveats of the study: Distributed over spike, vaccine-associated CD4 TCRs predominated at 160-218 and 743-854. Two AZD1222 administrations were followed by greater Spike-specific TCR breadth and depth.

For this clone: The antigen remains undetermined.

J is TRBJ1-1 and V is TRBV12-3 or TRBV12-4; TRBD1 is a possible D gene (6 bases). The sample was peripheral blood, taken on day 0 of AZD1222 vaccination. The source of this sequence is an adult in good health. CDR3 bases: TGTGCCAGCAGTCTTAGGGGGTTTGAAGCTTTCTTT. This translates into CASSLRGFEAFF.